This T cell receptor beta chain is drawn from a study of siplizumab effects on memory and regulatory T cells. Turning to this clone: Its antigen remains unidentified.

Germline V gives CDR1 SGHRS, CDR2 YFSETQ. Trimming cost V 2 bases and J 5 bases, with 8 bases left between them. The CDR3 totals 12 residues. Roughly 95,000 TCR templates per sample were assayed. Assay: immunoSEQ multiplex PCR; the TCRdb copy retains only in-frame clones and omits some. The data show tens of thousands of clones, more than 80% seen once. Points from the study as a whole: About 75-95% of proliferating CD4+ or CD8+ clones had no assignable naive or memory phenotype.

Input material: CD8+ T cells sorted from blood. The chain recombines TRBV5-1 with TRBJ2-7, with D possibly TRBD1 on 5 matching bases. The origin of this receptor is a human donor in good health. In DNA, the CDR3 is TGCGCCAGCAGCTTTCCAGGGAACGAGCAGTACTTC. Translating it yields CASSFPGNEQYF.